The subject of this entry is one T cell receptor (beta chain). There is no known antigen for this receptor. No much larger clone exists at a distance of one base, and base qualities are not known. At one collaborating source in Seattle, patients were enrolled during active infection and were followed longitudinally through the course of disease. Each collaborating institution followed its own protocols to collect whole blood in K2EDTA tubes. Collaborator samples were shipped for TCRbeta analysis as frozen whole blood, isolated PBMCs, or DNA extracted from either sample type. These data are taken from a study of blood T cell repertoires in COVID-19 (dated by TCRdb to 2018 to 2020). A note on the overall study: Samples from collaborators originated in the United States, Italy and Spain and spanned both the acute and convalescent phases of COVID-19. Nearly every sample came with metadata listing a de-identified subject ID, COVID-19 status, age in years and sex. The samples were drawn from two sources: the first 160 participants of the ongoing ImmuneRACE study, and 1,254 subjects contributed by 6 global collaborators. The repertoires were released in a freely available public database intended as a resource for research on the immune response to SARS-CoV-2. The material from the prospective study consisted of cDNA or gDNA derived from T cells, B-cell-depleted T cells, or PBMCs. Deeply sampled blood TCRbeta repertoires from subjects exposed to, actively infected with, or recovered from COVID-19 were included in the dataset. HLA class I and class II types, where available, came from metadata supplied by the sample provider rather than from assay-based typing.

TCRbeta CDR3 regions were amplified from genomic DNA by means of the immunoSEQ Assay, a bias-controlled multiplex PCR. On the authors' methods: Nucleated cell counts per sample were estimated from amplification of reference gene primers within the assay. Sequence reads were collapsed and filtered to measure the absolute abundance of every unique TCRbeta CDR3 rearrangement. Productive Simpson clonality was computed per sample as the square root of Simpson's diversity index over productive rearrangements. TCRdb's version of the immuneACCESS table is confined to in-frame rearrangements and falls short of the full clone set. An unresolved V gene accounts for under half of the shortfall where checked; the remainder is of unknown origin. The D gene and trimming were derived from the DNA, and the V and J assignments and clone size from that table. The sample has roughly 180,000 clones on record, roughly 88% of them singletons. Together, the top ten hold about 7% of the sample.

At the junction V is shortened by 7 bases and J by 2 bases; bases outside the gene matches: 6. From cysteine to phenylalanine, the CDR3 is 14 amino acids long. Just CDR3 DNA is preserved here, 42 bases in frame from base 1. The germline V gene gives CDR1 as WSHSY and CDR2 as SAAADI. Overall study outcomes, separate from this receptor: Clinical and demographic metadata were provided uncurated, with the amount varying by source and participant.

Recombination connected TRBV10-2 to TRBJ2-3, and TRBD1 matches 7 of the central bases. This clonotype originated in a woman aged 40 to 50 with COVID-19, enrolled during active disease. The specimen sequenced was peripheral blood. Read as DNA, the sequence is TGCGCCAGCACGAGGGACAGAGTCACAGATACGCAGTATTTT. The encoded protein is CASTRDRVTDTQYF.